This TCR beta chain was found in a study of shared clonotypes between healthy human individuals. Of note for this clone: Antigen unknown.

CD45RO-negative, CCR7-positively selected cells formed the naive CD8 fraction, excluding terminally differentiated effector memory CD45RA+ cells. The germline V gene encodes CDR1 SNHLY and CDR2 FYNNEI. Trimming cost V 6 bases and J 3 bases, with 14 bases left between them. This CDR3 contains 15 residues. The repertoire was sequenced with immunoSEQ multiplex PCR; TCRdb's copy has only in-frame clones and lacks some. The sample holds about 2 million clones; about 95% are singletons and the top ten take 0.9% to 1.4%. General study results and limits: Shared clonotypes across all four donors exceeded non-shared ones in generation probability.

The source material was naive CD8+ T cells sorted from blood. The rearrangement links TRBV2 to TRBJ1-4; possible D gene TRBD1, 6 bases. This sequence was found in a man in his late teens or twenties in good health. The CDR3 region is CASREGDLANEKLFF. The CDR3 nucleotides are TGTGCCAGCAGAGAGGGGGACTTAGCTAATGAAAAACTGTTTTTT.